One and the same sample provided the 6 T cell receptor beta chains below, sequenced in a study of breast tumors, draining lymph nodes, adjacent tissues. TCRdb independently ran MiXCR on the multiplex PCR reads; one entry per CDR3 protein. The sample contains about 200,000 distinct CDR3 sequences, roughly 31% of which appear only once. Samples came from axillary lymph nodes draining the breast cancer. What was sequenced was axillary lymph node tissue. Receptor source: a female donor with breast cancer. Some clones in this sample may be carry-over from other donors' samples.

This clonotype was recorded at least ten times. The chain combines TRBV4-2 with TRBJ2-7, with 11 bases lining up with TRBD1. Trimming took 3 bases from V and 7 from J; bases not matched to a gene: 5. The CDR3 has 14 amino acids. Per germline, CDR1 LGHNA and CDR2 YNFKEQ. In DNA form, the CDR3 reads TGTGCCAGCAGCCAGGGGGGACAGGGGGGTGAGCAGTACTTC. This sequence encodes CASSQGGQGGEQYF.

In this sample, this clonotype turned up many times. The chain uses TRBV7-2 and TRBJ1-2; TRBD1 agrees at 9 bases. The CDR3 consists of 15 residues. Germline lookup yields CDR1 SGHTA and CDR2 FQGNSA. V shed 5 bases and J 3 bases; nucleotides not matched to a gene: 7. CDR3 residues: CASSPGTGIDYGYTF. Written as DNA, the CDR3 is TGTGCCAGCAGCCCGGGGACAGGGATCGACTATGGCTACACCTTC.

The genes are TRBV19 and TRBJ1-6; 10 nucleotides agree with TRBD1. V was clipped by 2 bases and J by 8 bases; unmatched bases: 3. This CDR3 region has 15 residues. CDR1 is LNHDA, CDR2 SQIVND, per germline (reference sequence). CDR3 DNA sequence: TGTGCCAGTAGTATACGGGACAGGGGATATTCACCCCTCCACTTT. This gives the protein CASSIRDRGYSPLHF.

This clonotype was recorded many times. The chain links TRBV7-8 to TRBJ2-1, with D maybe TRBD2 (5 bases). The CDR3 extends over 15 amino acids. Germline V gene sequence: CDR1 SGHVS, CDR2 FQNEAQ. Between the trimmed V and J ends, which lost 4 bases and 5 bases, there was a span of 15 bases. The CDR3 sequence is CASSSRGSLNNEQFF. Here the CDR3 DNA reads TGTGCCAGCAGCTCCCGGGGTAGCTTGAACAATGAGCAGTTCTTC.

As concerns this clonotype: Being one base from a much bigger clone, this may be a read error. As the CDR3 is not closed by the conserved phenylalanine or tryptophan, this likely results from a read error. CDR3 protein: CASGEETQYL. Here the CDR3 DNA reads TGCGCCAGCGGAGAAGAGACCCAGTACCTC. The V call is TRBV5-1, the J call TRBJ2-5; D is unclear. Germline V gene sequence: CDR1 SGHRS, CDR2 YFSETQ. CDR3 length: 10 residues. V was pared by 7 bases and J by 3 bases, with 4 bases between.

A note on this clonotype: A much larger clone differs from this one at a single base, so this may be a read error. The chain combines TRBV5-8 with TRBJ1-2, with D unresolved. This CDR3 is built from 11 residues. Germline lookup yields CDR1 SGHTS and CDR2 YDEGEE. This CDR3 is CASSLNYAYTF. CDR3 coding DNA: TGTGCCAGCAGCTTGAACTATGCCTACACCTTC.